Shown below are 3 T cell receptor beta chains from a single sample sequenced in a study of OX40 agonist ivuxolimab in advanced cancers. Clones were read by immunoSEQ multiplex PCR, and TCRdb kept only the in-frame ones, dropping some. Of 65,000 to 95,000 clones listed, around nine tenths are singletons. Sequences were derived from CD4+ or CD8+ T cells sorted from blood, sampled in a trial of the OX40 agonist ivuxolimab. The receptors were gathered from an adult with an advanced solid tumor such as melanoma, head and neck, liver or kidney cancer.

The V gene is TRBV6-6, the J gene TRBJ2-2, with unresolved D. V dropped 2 bases and J dropped 7 bases, with 8 bases sitting between them. This CDR3 spans 13 amino acids. CDR1 is MNHNY and CDR2 is SVGAGI in the germline V gene (reference sequence). The CDR3 protein is CASSYVRVGELFF. The CDR3 region has the DNA TGTGCCAGCAGTTACGTGAGAGTCGGGGAGCTGTTTTTT.

The V gene is TRBV15, the J gene TRBJ1-4; D is unresolved. The V end lost 0 bases, the J end lost 0 bases, and 11 bases lay between the germline ends. Per the germline V gene, CDR1 is LNHNV and CDR2 is YYDKDF (reference sequence). The CDR3 is 17 residues long. Here the CDR3 reads CATSREAAAATNEKLFF. CDR3 bases: TGTGCCACCAGCAGAGAAGCAGCTGCTGCAACTAATGAAAAACTGTTTTTT.

This clone was seen a handful of times. The chain employs TRBV19 and TRBJ1-5; D unresolved. Germline assignment: CDR1 LNHDA and CDR2 SQIVND (reference sequence). The CDR3 length is 12 residues. Trimming cost V 4 bases and J 3 bases, with 4 bases left between them. CDR3 residues: CASSTANQPQHF. The CDR3, as DNA: TGTGCCAGTAGTACAGCCAATCAGCCCCAGCATTTT.